This TCR beta chain was sequenced during a study of identical twins. TCRdb re-called the 5' RACE reads with MiXCR, one entry per CDR3 protein. The repertoire holds approximately 630,000 distinct CDR3 sequences, with 7.1% as singletons. General study results and limits: The study based its conclusions on cross-sectional statistical analysis and did not follow the same donors.

To note about this clonotype: As yet, its antigen is unknown.

The CDR3 is 15 residues long. The V and J ends lost 2 bases and 4 bases, in that order; junction bases with no gene match: 7. Per the germline V gene, CDR1 is SEHNR and CDR2 is FQNEAQ (reference sequence). Separately, the same data were catalogued under a study of yellow fever vaccine responses in identical twins.

This sequence was found in a woman younger than 30 in good health. The sample comprised PBMCs. J is TRBJ1-1 and V is TRBV7-9; 7 bases are shared with TRBD1. The chain's CDR3 is CASSLRQGEATEAFF. The CDR3 nucleotides read TGTGCCAGCAGCTTAAGACAGGGAGAGGCCACTGAAGCTTTCTTT.